These 32 T cell receptor beta chains came from one sample sequenced in a study of cytomegalovirus exposure and HLA in healthy donors. Sequenced by immunoSEQ multiplex PCR; TCRdb stores in-frame clones only, minus some. Seen here are about 130,000 clones, around 92% observed once, and the top ten hold about 3%. Sequenced input: PBMCs. The source is a young man in good health and CMV-seronegative.

V usage is TRBV6-5 and J usage is TRBJ2-7; 9 bases fit TRBD1. Germline V CDR1 and CDR2: MNHEY, SVGAGI. CDR3 length: 14 residues. Trimming removed 2 bases from V and 5 bases from J; junction bases left unmatched: 4. The CDR3 nucleotides read TGTGCCAGCAGTTACAGGGGACAGGGCAACGAGCAGTACTTC. This sequence encodes CASSYRGQGNEQYF.

The chain couples TRBV15 to TRBJ1-4; D gene unclear. Trimming removed 5 bases from V and 6 bases from J, with 19 bases in between. Per the germline V gene, CDR1 is LNHNV and CDR2 is YYDKDF (reference sequence). This CDR3 contains 16 residues. CDR3 loop: CATSGHGSSRHEKLFF. The CDR3 DNA follows: TGTGCCACCAGCGGCCACGGGAGCTCTCGGCATGAAAAACTGTTTTTT.

V gene TRBV6-5 combines with J gene TRBJ1-5, with D perhaps matching TRBD1 (6 bases). Per germline, CDR1 MNHEY and CDR2 SVGAGI. Trimming stripped 0 bases from V and 5 bases from J, with 11 bases between. This CDR3 region has 15 residues. CDR3 in amino acids: CASSYSGARDQPQHF. DNA of the CDR3: TGTGCCAGCAGTTACTCGGGGGCAAGGGATCAGCCCCAGCATTTT.

This clone was detected a few times. The chain carries TRBV2 and TRBJ1-6, with 8 bases aligning to TRBD1. CDR3 size: 15 residues. The germline V gene encodes CDR1 SNHLY and CDR2 FYNNEI. The V segment lost 6 bases and the J segment 7 bases; nucleotides outside the gene matches: 8. CDR3 sequence: CASRLRTGQNSPLHF. Here the CDR3 DNA reads TGTGCCAGCAGGTTAAGGACAGGGCAAAATTCACCCCTCCACTTT.

The chain joins TRBV7-9 to TRBJ1-2; D is possibly TRBD1 (5 bases). The CDR3 spans 15 residues. Germline values: CDR1 SEHNR, CDR2 FQNEAQ (reference sequence). V was clipped by 6 bases and J by 3 bases, with 17 bases between them. The CDR3 region is CASRLGGKGDYGYTF. DNA of the CDR3: TGTGCCAGCAGGCTGGGGGGAAAGGGTGACTATGGCTACACCTTC.

This rearrangement joins TRBV6-5 to TRBJ1-1; possibly TRBD1 for D (5 bases). The CDR3 runs 15 residues. CDR1 is MNHEY and CDR2 is SVGAGI in the germline V gene. Trimming left V 5 bases short and J 7 bases short, with 20 bases between. The CDR3: CASSPPGRVVDEAFF. CDR3 bases: TGTGCCAGCAGTCCCCCAGGCAGGGTGGTTGATGAAGCTTTCTTT.

This chain joins TRBV5-1 and TRBJ2-7; perhaps TRBD2 as D (5 bases). The CDR3 spans 13 residues. Per germline, CDR1 SGHRS and CDR2 YFSETQ. V lost 5 bases to trimming and J lost 7 bases, with 16 bases between them. CDR3 sequence: CASRAPGKAEQYF. For the CDR3, the DNA is TGCGCCAGCAGAGCCCCCGGGAAAGCAGAGCAGTACTTC.

On this clone itself: This same CDR3 is encoded by further DNA sequences in the sample. The chain recombines TRBV19 with TRBJ1-1; 7 bases match TRBD1. With 3 bases clipped from V and 5 bases from J, the junction kept 3 bases outside the gene matches. This CDR3 has 13 residues. Germline assignment: CDR1 LNHDA and CDR2 SQIVND (reference sequence). The CDR3: CASSMSGGTEAFF. The CDR3 DNA sequence: TGTGCCAGTAGTATGTCAGGGGGGACTGAAGCTTTCTTT.

The V call is TRBV6-6, the J call TRBJ2-1; 8 bases align to TRBD1. V lost 6 bases to trimming and J lost 5 bases; unmatched junction nucleotides: 12. The CDR3 totals 16 residues. Germline V gene lookup returns CDR1 MNHNY and CDR2 SVGAGI (reference sequence). The chain's CDR3 is CASSLLQGVRNNEQFF. In DNA form, the CDR3 reads TGTGCCAGCAGCCTTTTACAGGGGGTTCGGAACAATGAGCAGTTCTTC.

The V gene is TRBV11-2, the J gene TRBJ2-3; tentative D call: TRBD2 (5 bases). The CDR3 is 15 amino acids. Germline lookup yields CDR1 SGHAT and CDR2 FQNNGV. Deletions cut 5 bases from V and 2 bases from J, with 14 bases between. DNA of the CDR3: TGTGCCAGCAGCGCCAGCGGCGGACCCACAGATACGCAGTATTTT. It yields the protein CASSASGGPTDTQYF.

The rearrangement links TRBV27 to TRBJ1-2, with 7 bases matching TRBD1. The CDR3 runs to 15 residues. The germline gives CDR1 MNHEY, CDR2 SMNVEV (reference sequence). The V and J ends lost 6 bases and 0 bases, in that order; junction bases with no gene match: 7. CDR3 sequence: CASSNRGLANYGYTF. CDR3 in DNA: TGTGCCAGCAGCAACAGGGGACTGGCTAACTATGGCTACACCTTC.

The CDR3 DNA follows: TGTGCCAGCAGCTTAGGCCCGTCAGGGGGCTTTAACAATGAGCAGTTCTTC. This encodes CASSLGPSGGFNNEQFF. This sequence joins TRBV13 and TRBJ2-1, with TRBD1 matching 8 bases. The CDR3 has 17 residues. Looked up from germline, CDR1 is PRHDT and CDR2 is FYEKMQ (reference sequence). With V trimmed by 0 bases and J by 5 bases, 9 bases remained unmatched. The full variable domain, its missing parts supplied by reference TRBV13 and TRBJ2-1, is AAGVIQSPRHLIKEKRETATLKCYPIPRHDTVYWYQQGPGQDPQFLISFYEKMQSDKGSIPDRFSAQQFSDYHSELNMSSLELGDSALYFCASSLGPSGGFNNEQFFGPGTRLTVL.

This rearrangement joins TRBV5-1 to TRBJ2-5, with TRBD2 matching 13 bases. This CDR3 is 16 amino acids long. CDR1 and CDR2 from the germline V gene are SGHRS and YFSETQ. The V gene end was trimmed by 0 bases and the J gene end by 2 bases; junction bases not matched to a gene: 1. Here the CDR3 DNA reads TGCGCCAGCAGCTTGGGGGGACTAGCGGGGCAAGAGACCCAGTACTTC. Protein: CASSLGGLAGQETQYF.

The chain has TRBV4-1 and TRBJ1-1, with 9 nucleotides matching TRBD1. The length of the CDR3 is 16 residues. Trimming took 4 bases from V and 0 from J; bases not matched to a gene: 6. Germline CDR1 and CDR2: MGHRA and YSYEKL. This chain's CDR3 is CASSPGQGFMNTEAFF. The DNA of the CDR3 is TGCGCCAGCAGCCCCGGACAGGGGTTCATGAACACTGAAGCTTTCTTT.

The table lists this clone with a count of one. The genes are TRBV5-5 and TRBJ1-4; a weak D match, TRBD1 (5 bases). The germline gives CDR1 SGHKS, CDR2 YYEKEE (reference sequence). V was clipped by 5 bases and J by 3 bases, with 17 bases between them. The CDR3 consists of 16 residues. CDR3 protein: CASSRDPGLPNEKLFF. The CDR3 region has the DNA TGTGCCAGCAGTCGGGATCCGGGACTCCCTAATGAAAAACTGTTTTTT.

The chain couples TRBV5-8 to TRBJ2-5, with D possibly TRBD2 on 6 matching bases. The CDR3 is 15 amino acids. Germline loops: CDR1 SGHTS, CDR2 YDEGEE. V shed 0 bases and J shed 5 bases, with 14 bases lying between them. The CDR3 sequence: CASSLGRGDRETQYF. The DNA for the CDR3 is TGTGCCAGCAGCTTGGGCCGCGGGGATCGGGAGACCCAGTACTTC.

The rearrangement uses TRBV28 and TRBJ2-3; 13 nucleotides align to TRBD2. The junction had 10 bases not matched to a gene; V was cut back by 4 bases and J by 6 bases. CDR3 length: 17 amino acids. Germline-derived CDR1 and CDR2 are MDHEN and SYDVKM. Here the CDR3 reads CASSSLGLAGARDTQYF. DNA of the CDR3: TGTGCCAGCAGTTCACTTGGACTAGCGGGGGCCAGGGATACGCAGTATTTT.

The chain combines TRBV15 with TRBJ2-2, with D possibly being TRBD1 (6 bases). V lost 0 bases and J lost 4, with 15 bases in between. Germline V CDR1 and CDR2: LNHNV, YYDKDF (reference sequence). The CDR3 spans 17 residues. The CDR3 bases are TGTGCCACCAGCAGAGATTTCGCAGGGGCAGCCACCGGGGAGCTGTTTTTT. Translation gives CATSRDFAGAATGELFF.

This chain links TRBV18 with TRBJ2-7, with a weak D call TRBD2 (6 bases). The germline CDR1 and CDR2 sequences are KGHSH and LQKENI. Deletions cut 5 bases from V and 4 bases from J, with 15 bases between. The CDR3 has 14 residues. The chain's CDR3 is CASSSRELTYEQYF. The CDR3 DNA reads as TGTGCCAGCTCATCCCGGGAGCTTACATACGAGCAGTACTTC.

The chain is built from TRBV7-9 and TRBJ2-7; weak D call: TRBD1 (5 bases). V shed 1 base and J shed 7 bases, with 11 bases lying between them. CDR1 is SEHNR, CDR2 FQNEAQ, per germline (reference sequence). CDR3 length: 13 residues. The CDR3 sequence: CASSLGSRAEQYF. The CDR3 nucleotides are TGTGCCAGCAGCTTAGGCAGCAGGGCTGAGCAGTACTTC.

This sequence joins TRBV2 and TRBJ1-2, with D possibly TRBD1 on 5 matching bases. The CDR3 extends over 14 amino acids. V was trimmed by 2 bases and J by 4 bases, leaving 11 bases between them. Germline V gene sequence: CDR1 SNHLY, CDR2 FYNNEI. In nucleotides, the CDR3 is TGTGCCAGCAGTGAACGGGGGACGGTCTATGGCTACACCTTC. Amino acids: CASSERGTVYGYTF.

The gene calls are TRBV27 and TRBJ1-5, with TRBD1 matching 8 bases. This CDR3 is 18 amino acids long. J lost 4 bases, V lost 3 bases, and 14 bases had no gene match. In germline, CDR1 is MNHEY, CDR2 SMNVEV (reference sequence). CDR3 amino acids: CASSFGGQARTPNQPQHF. The CDR3 DNA sequence: TGTGCCAGCAGTTTTGGGGGACAGGCCCGTACCCCGAATCAGCCCCAGCATTTT.

The V and J genes are TRBV4-2 and TRBJ2-3; 10 bases are shared with TRBD2. CDR1 is LGHNA, CDR2 YNFKEQ, per germline. V was pared by 1 base and J by 5 bases, with 6 bases of the junction left unmatched. CDR3 length: 16 amino acids. The DNA for the CDR3 is TGTGCCAGCAGCCAAGGGGCTAGCGGGGGTCGAGATACGCAGTATTTT. Translation gives CASSQGASGGRDTQYF.

The chain has TRBV7-6 and TRBJ2-1; the match to TRBD1 covers 8 bases. V shed 5 bases and J 0 bases; nucleotides not matched to a gene: 3. The CDR3 covers 15 residues. Looked up from germline, CDR1 is SGHVS and CDR2 is FNYEAQ. The CDR3 sequence is CASSRDRSSYNEQFF. For the CDR3, the DNA is TGTGCCAGCAGCCGGGACAGGAGCTCCTACAATGAGCAGTTCTTC.

V and J are TRBV5-5 and TRBJ2-7; D may be TRBD2 (5 bases). Trimming took off 0 bases at V and 2 bases at J, with 12 bases between the two ends. Germline V lookup: CDR1 SGHKS, CDR2 YYEKEE (reference sequence). The CDR3 has 15 residues. In DNA form, the CDR3 reads TGTGCCAGCAGCTTGGTAGGGAGTGAGGCCTACGAGCAGTACTTC. This encodes CASSLVGSEAYEQYF.

The rearrangement joins TRBV4-2 to TRBJ2-5; 12 bases match TRBD2. Germline CDR1 is LGHNA and CDR2 is YNFKEQ. CDR3 length: 16 residues. V was clipped by 6 bases and J by 0 bases; unmatched bases: 5. DNA of the CDR3: TGTGCCAGCAGACCGCGACTAGCGGGGGACCAAGAGACCCAGTACTTC. Residues: CASRPRLAGDQETQYF.

This sequence joins TRBV5-4 and TRBJ2-3, with 7 bases fitting TRBD2. The CDR3 runs to 15 residues. Unmatched junction bases numbered 4, after V lost 0 bases and J lost 3 bases. Germline CDR1 SGHNT, CDR2 YYREEE (reference sequence). CDR3 DNA sequence: TGTGCCAGCAGCTTGGGGGGGGGTGAGACAGATACGCAGTATTTT. Its protein product is CASSLGGGETDTQYF.

The J gene is TRBJ2-6, the V gene TRBV7-8; TRBD1 matches at 7 bases. CDR1 SGHVS and CDR2 FQNEAQ come from the germline V gene. The CDR3 loop spans 17 amino acids. The V segment lost 8 bases and the J segment 3 bases; nucleotides outside the gene matches: 13. This CDR3 is CASSPGQRILGANVLTF. The CDR3 nucleotides read TGTGCCAGCTCCCCGGGACAGCGGATCCTTGGGGCCAACGTCCTGACTTTC.

This clone was found once. The chain uses TRBV6-1 and TRBJ1-4, with D possibly TRBD1 on 6 matching bases. CDR1 is MNHNS and CDR2 is SASEGT in the germline V gene. V shed 8 bases and J shed 3 bases, with 13 bases lying between them. CDR3 size: 14 residues. CDR3 residues: CASLTGMANEKLFF. The CDR3 DNA reads as TGTGCCAGCTTAACAGGGATGGCTAATGAAAAACTGTTTTTT.

This clone has just one count. The chain is built from TRBV19 and TRBJ2-7, with 10 bases fitting TRBD1. V lost 1 base and J lost 3; bases outside the gene matches: 6. This CDR3 is 16 amino acids long. Germline assignment: CDR1 LNHDA and CDR2 SQIVND (reference sequence). The CDR3 loop reads CASSIVEGQGYYEQYF. The DNA for the CDR3 is TGTGCCAGTAGTATAGTTGAGGGACAGGGGTACTACGAGCAGTACTTC.

This rearrangement joins TRBV6-5 to TRBJ2-3; a weak D match, TRBD2 (6 bases). V was clipped by 6 bases and J by 2 bases, with 9 bases between them. Germline loops: CDR1 MNHEY, CDR2 SVGAGI. The CDR3 totals 13 residues. Here the CDR3 reads CASSRDFTDTQYF. The CDR3 region has the DNA TGTGCCAGCAGCAGGGACTTCACAGATACGCAGTATTTT.

V usage is TRBV6-6 and J usage is TRBJ1-4, with 8 bases lining up with TRBD1. J was trimmed by 6 bases and V by 6 bases; bases with no gene match: 9. The germline V gene encodes CDR1 MNHNY and CDR2 SVGAGI (reference sequence). This CDR3 is 15 amino acids long. The CDR3 DNA reads TGTGCCAGCAGCCCCTCGACAGGGGCTCATGAAAAACTGTTTTTT. Protein: CASSPSTGAHEKLFF.